The subject of this entry is one TCR beta chain. Its antigen is still unknown. The sample belongs to a study of cytomegalovirus exposure and HLA in healthy donors. Broader study findings: When analyzed later, a missense DCLRE1C variant was found to be linked to TCR beta V- and J-gene trimming. Owing to their indistinguishability, certain V segments, notably TRBV6-2 and TRBV6-3, were excluded.

The PCR made use of 60 Vbeta and 13 Jbeta primers. Generated by immunoSEQ multiplex PCR, the TCRdb table keeps only in-frame clones and is missing some. This repertoire shows about 64,000 clones, over 75% found once; its top ten account for about 10%. The CDR3 spans 15 residues. Germline-derived CDR1 and CDR2 are SGHDT and YYEEEE. J was trimmed by 2 bases and V by 3 bases; bases with no gene match: 7. This TCR derives from a female donor in good health and CMV-seronegative. Specimen: PBMCs. This chain joins TRBV5-6 and TRBJ2-5, with TRBD2 matching over 7 bases. The CDR3 spells CASSWGEGLQETQYF. The CDR3 DNA is TGTGCCAGCAGCTGGGGGGAGGGTTTACAAGAGACCCAGTACTTC.